What follows are 10 T cell receptor beta chains derived from one specimen sequenced in a study of blood T cell repertoires in COVID-19. The repertoire was sequenced with immunoSEQ multiplex PCR; TCRdb's copy has only in-frame clones and lacks some. The profile shows approximately 100,000 clones, over 75% of them singletons. The sample taken for sequencing was peripheral blood. The origin of the receptors is a man in his sixties with acute or convalescent COVID-19.

V is TRBV28 and J is TRBJ1-4, with no clear D. Looked up from germline, CDR1 is MDHEN and CDR2 is SYDVKM. Trimming pared 4 bases from V and 4 bases from J, leaving 4 bases between. The CDR3 is 12 amino acids. CDR3 in DNA: TGTGCCAGCAGTTCGGTTAATGAAAAACTGTTTTTT. Amino acid sequence: CASSSVNEKLFF.

This sequence joins TRBV19 and TRBJ2-3; 7 nucleotides agree with TRBD2. CDR1 and CDR2 (germline): LNHDA, SQIVND (reference sequence). The CDR3 has 14 amino acids. The J segment lost 0 bases and the V segment lost 8 bases, leaving 5 bases of the junction unmatched. CDR3 sequence: CASHSGRSTDTQYF. CDR3 nucleotide sequence: TGTGCCAGTCATAGCGGGCGCAGCACAGATACGCAGTATTTT.

This clone was seen just once. The CDR3 region is CASTAGQATGELFF. Written as DNA, the CDR3 is TGTGCCAGCACTGCGGGGCAGGCGACCGGGGAGCTGTTTTTT. This chain joins TRBV6-5 and TRBJ2-2; D is perhaps TRBD2 (6 bases). V was cut by 7 bases and J by 5 bases, with 14 bases left in between. The CDR3 contains 14 residues. The V gene's germline CDR1 is MNHEY and CDR2 SVGAGI.

This chain uses TRBV19 with TRBJ2-7, with D perhaps TRBD2 (7 bases). The CDR3 is 14 amino acids. V lost 2 bases to trimming and J lost 3 bases, with 11 bases between them. CDR1 and CDR2 (germline): LNHDA, SQIVND (reference sequence). The CDR3 reads CASSIRGGYYEQYF. The CDR3 DNA sequence: TGTGCCAGTAGTATAAGGGGGGGCTACTACGAGCAGTACTTC. Based on the CDR3 plus reference TRBV19 and TRBJ2-7, the full variable domain is DGGITQSPKYLFRKEGQNVTLSCEQNLNHDAMYWYRQDPGQGLRLIYYSQIVNDFQKGDIAEGYSVSREKKESFPLTVTSAQKNPTAFYLCASSIRGGYYEQYFGPGTRLTVT.

V usage is TRBV15 and J usage is TRBJ2-1, with 13 bases identical to TRBD2. Germline CDR1 reads LNHNV; CDR2 reads YYDKDF (reference sequence). This CDR3 contains 18 residues. After removal of 1 base from V and 9 bases from J, the junction contained 12 bases not matched to a gene. Here the CDR3 reads CATSRARTSGSAGVEQFF. DNA of the CDR3: TGTGCCACCAGCAGAGCTAGGACTAGCGGGAGCGCCGGGGTTGAGCAGTTCTTC.

The chain is built from TRBV7-6 and TRBJ2-7; TRBD2 aligns across 12 bases. V was pared by 1 base and J by 3 bases, with 16 bases of the junction left unmatched. This CDR3 comprises 20 residues. Germline V gene data show CDR1 as SGHVS and CDR2 as FNYEAQ. The CDR3 nucleotides are TGTGCCAGCAGCTTAGTCCCCCTCAAGACTAGCGGGAGTATGGTCTACGAGCAGTACTTC. Amino acid sequence: CASSLVPLKTSGSMVYEQYF. Full variable domain (outside the CDR3, taken from reference TRBV7-6 and TRBJ2-7): GAGVSQSPRYKVTKRGQDVALRCDPISGHVSLYWYRQALGQGPEFLTYFNYEAQQDKSGLPNDRFSAERPEGSISTLTIQRTEQRDSAMYRCASSLVPLKTSGSMVYEQYFGPGTRLTVT.

The J gene is TRBJ2-1, the V gene TRBV3-1 (or the pseudogene TRBV3-2); TRBD2 matches 8 bases. The CDR3 spans 16 residues. Germline CDR1 is LGHDT and CDR2 is YNNKEL (reference sequence). Unmatched junction bases numbered 7, after V lost 4 bases and J lost 2 bases. The CDR3 region has the DNA TGTGCCAGCAGCCCAAGACCAGCGGGAGCCTACAATGAGCAGTTCTTC. This translates into CASSPRPAGAYNEQFF.

Here the CDR3 reads CASSVDGFNEKLFF. CDR3 nucleotide sequence: TGTGCCAGCAGCGTAGACGGGTTTAATGAAAAACTGTTTTTT. The chain has TRBV9 and TRBJ1-4, with D unclear. The V end was cut by 0 bases, the J end by 4 bases, with 7 bases between. The CDR3 runs 14 residues. The V gene's germline CDR1 is SGDLS and CDR2 YYNGEE.

The chain employs TRBV5-6 and TRBJ2-1; 8 bases are a match to TRBD2. After removal of 3 bases from V and 5 bases from J, the junction contained 7 bases not matched to a gene. Per the germline V gene, CDR1 is SGHDT and CDR2 is YYEEEE. This CDR3 has 15 residues. The CDR3 region is CASSWRGAVNNEQFF. The CDR3 DNA sequence: TGTGCCAGCAGCTGGCGGGGGGCAGTAAACAATGAGCAGTTCTTC.

The chain is built from TRBV5-1 and TRBJ2-7, with D hard to call. Germline loops: CDR1 SGHRS, CDR2 YFSETQ. Trimming cost V 4 bases and J 6 bases, with 8 bases left between them. The CDR3 is 11 amino acids. The CDR3 is CASSTGSEQYF. For the CDR3, the DNA is TGCGCCAGCAGCACCGGGTCCGAGCAGTACTTC.